These 26 T cell receptor beta chains came from one sample sequenced in a study of siplizumab effects on memory and regulatory T cells. The data were produced by immunoSEQ multiplex PCR, yet TCRdb's version contains in-frame clones alone and is incomplete. The table has fewer than 4,000 clones, about 53% seen once. The cells of the mixed lymphocyte reaction underwent a roughly 6-day coculture at 37°C. No cognate antigen is known for these TCRs. Specimen: CFSE-low (dividing) CD4+ T cells sorted from an allogeneic mixed lymphocyte reaction. The receptors stem from a human donor in good health; the cells came from an allogeneic mixed lymphocyte reaction.

This clone is medium-sized by share. This chain links TRBV18 with TRBJ1-1; 7 bases are shared with TRBD1. Trimming cost V 2 bases and J 3 bases; bases outside gene matches: 3. CDR3 length equals 14 residues. Germline values: CDR1 KGHSH, CDR2 LQKENI. CDR3 sequence reads: CASSPKTGYTEAFF. CDR3 coding DNA: TGTGCCAGCTCACCAAAGACAGGGTACACTGAAGCTTTCTTT.

The CDR3 DNA sequence: TGTGCCAGCAGCTTGGCTTCCTTGGGCAAAAACATTCAGTACTTC. It is translated as CASSLASLGKNIQYF. This rearrangement joins TRBV7-9 to TRBJ2-4; no reliable D call. The V and J ends lost 3 bases and 3 bases respectively, with 12 bases between them. The CDR3 is 15 amino acids. CDR1 and CDR2 from the germline V gene are SEHNR and FQNEAQ (reference sequence).

By share of the sample, this clone is large. The rearrangement links TRBV5-1 to TRBJ1-1; D possibly corresponds to TRBD1 (5 bases). Per the germline V gene, CDR1 is SGHRS and CDR2 is YFSETQ. The germline V and J ends were trimmed by 6 bases and 0 bases, with 12 bases remaining between them. The CDR3 is 14 residues long. CDR3 residues: CASNVGVMNTEAFF. The CDR3 region has the DNA TGCGCCAGCAATGTGGGGGTTATGAACACTGAAGCTTTCTTT.

This chain uses TRBV6-6 with TRBJ1-1, with a possible D match to TRBD1 (5 bases). Germline V gives CDR1 MNHNY, CDR2 SVGAGI (reference sequence). There are 13 residues in the CDR3. V lost 6 bases and J lost 1, with 9 bases in between. CDR3 sequence (DNA): TGTGCCAGCAGGGATACAGGGAACACTGAAGCTTTCTTT. Translated: CASRDTGNTEAFF.

This clone occurred a few times. The genes are TRBV18 and TRBJ1-1; D is unresolved. This CDR3 contains 13 residues. Germline V CDR1 and CDR2: KGHSH, LQKENI. With 1 base removed from V and 1 base from J, the gap between germline ends came to 4 bases. Written as DNA, the CDR3 is TGTGCCAGCTCACCACAGAAGAACACTGAAGCTTTCTTT. This encodes CASSPQKNTEAFF.

The chain joins TRBV7-9 to TRBJ1-5, with D unresolved. With 0 bases removed from V and 1 base from J, the gap between germline ends came to 4 bases. Germline CDR1 is SEHNR and CDR2 is FQNEAQ (reference sequence). The CDR3 is 14 amino acids. The CDR3 nucleotides read TGTGCCAGCAGCTTAGCGTCCAGCAATCAGCCCCAGCATTTT. Encoded protein: CASSLASSNQPQHF.

This clone was observed a handful of times. The chain employs TRBV18 and TRBJ2-1; 8 bases are a match to TRBD2. Trimming removed 0 bases from V and 2 bases from J; junction bases left unmatched: 3. CDR3 length: 16 amino acids. Germline V lookup: CDR1 KGHSH, CDR2 LQKENI. This CDR3 reads CASSPPVTSAYNEQFF. CDR3 sequence (DNA): TGTGCCAGCTCACCACCGGTGACTAGCGCCTACAATGAGCAGTTCTTC.

In DNA form, the CDR3 reads TGTGCCAGCAGTGGGGTAAGGACAAGTGGCTACACCTTC. It yields the protein CASSGVRTSGYTF. The chain joins TRBV2 to TRBJ1-2, with D maybe TRBD1 (5 bases). Germline CDR1 reads SNHLY; CDR2 reads FYNNEI. This CDR3 has 13 residues. Trimming removed 4 bases from V and 7 bases from J, with 13 bases in between.

The chain links TRBV28 to TRBJ2-3; 8 positions agree with TRBD2. Germline CDR1 is MDHEN and CDR2 is SYDVKM. The CDR3 has 15 amino acids. V dropped 5 bases and J dropped 1; count of bases not matched to a gene: 5. The CDR3 reads CASSGGGFGTDTQYF. CDR3 sequence (DNA): TGTGCCAGCAGTGGCGGGGGGTTCGGCACAGATACGCAGTATTTT.

The rearrangement uses TRBV5-6 and TRBJ1-1, with D possibly matching TRBD1 (6 bases). The CDR3 loop spans 13 amino acids. V lost 5 bases, J lost 1 base, and 9 bases lay in between. The germline V gene encodes CDR1 SGHDT and CDR2 YYEEEE. The CDR3 DNA sequence: TGTGCCAGCAGTCAACAGGGGAACACTGAAGCTTTCTTT. Translated: CASSQQGNTEAFF.

V usage is TRBV10-3 and J usage is TRBJ2-5, with TRBD2 matching 12 bases. The trim removed 6 bases at V and 2 bases at J, leaving 4 bases unmatched. Germline V CDR1 and CDR2: ENHRY, SYGVKD. This CDR3 has 15 residues. CDR3 nucleotide sequence: TGTGCCATCAGGTCTAGCGGGGGGGAACAAGAGACCCAGTACTTC. It yields the protein CAIRSSGGEQETQYF.

This rearrangement joins TRBV21-1 to TRBJ1-5; the listed D gene, TRBD1, was not tested against the DNA. TRBV21-1 represents a pseudogene. The CDR3 totals 15 residues. CDR3 in amino acids: CASSKEAGDLQPQHF. In DNA, the CDR3 is TGTGCCAGCAGCAAAGAGGCAGGGGATCTTCAGCCCCAGCATTTT.

This chain connects TRBV18 to TRBJ2-2, with D uncertain. CDR1 is KGHSH, CDR2 LQKENI, per germline. The CDR3 has 14 amino acids. V gave up 4 bases and J gave up 0 bases, with 6 bases separating them. The CDR3 sequence: CASSRGSNTGELFF. The CDR3 region has the DNA TGTGCCAGCTCACGTGGATCGAACACCGGGGAGCTGTTTTTT.

The chain couples TRBV29-1 to TRBJ2-1; the match to TRBD1 covers 10 bases. The length of the CDR3 is 12 residues. The V gene end was trimmed by 7 bases and the J gene end by 10 bases; junction bases not matched to a gene: 7. Germline loops: CDR1 SQVTM, CDR2 ANQGSEA. CDR3 nucleotide sequence: TGCAGCGGACAGGGACAGGGGCCCGAGCAGTTCTTC. It specifies CSGQGQGPEQFF.

The chain employs TRBV7-3 and TRBJ2-3; 9 bases match TRBD2. The CDR3 sequence is 14 residues long. V shed 2 bases and J 5 bases; nucleotides not matched to a gene: 2. The germline gives CDR1 SGHTA, CDR2 FQGTGA. CDR3 residues: CASSLLAGKDTQYF. The CDR3 nucleotides are TGTGCCAGCAGCTTACTAGCGGGGAAAGATACGCAGTATTTT.

The chain combines TRBV10-3 with TRBJ2-5, with 7 bases fitting TRBD2. The CDR3 has 13 amino acids. Germline V gene sequence: CDR1 ENHRY, CDR2 SYGVKD. V shed 3 bases and J 3 bases; nucleotides not matched to a gene: 1. The chain's CDR3 is CAISDLAEETQYF. The CDR3, as DNA: TGTGCCATCAGTGACCTAGCGGAAGAGACCCAGTACTTC.

The rearrangement joins TRBV7-9 to TRBJ2-4; D gene uncertain. CDR3 length equals 14 residues. Trimming shortened V by 4 bases and J by 6 bases, and 13 bases separated the two germline ends. CDR1 is SEHNR and CDR2 is FQNEAQ in the germline V gene (reference sequence). CDR3 protein: CASSSPDPGNIQYF. CDR3 in DNA: TGTGCCAGCAGCTCCCCGGATCCGGGAAACATTCAGTACTTC.

J is TRBJ1-2 and V is TRBV7-8; possible D gene TRBD1, 5 bases. This CDR3 is 16 amino acids long. Germline CDR1 SGHVS, CDR2 FQNEAQ. V lost 0 bases and J 3 bases, leaving 14 bases between the germline ends. CDR3 bases: TGTGCCAGCAGCTTAGCGGATCCGGGGGATTACTATGGCTACACCTTC. It yields the protein CASSLADPGDYYGYTF.

This chain links TRBV30 with TRBJ2-2; a weak D match, TRBD2 (5 bases). From germline, CDR1 is GTSNPN and CDR2 SVGIG (reference sequence). The CDR3 totals 14 residues. In DNA form, the CDR3 reads TGTGCTCGACGATCGAGGGTCAGCACCGGGGAGCTGTTTTTT. Its translation: CARRSRVSTGELFF.

The chain is built from TRBV7-3 and TRBJ2-5; 11 bases are shared with TRBD2. The J call may not be correct, given that the DNA end is closer to TRBJ2-7. The CDR3 spans 14 residues. From germline, CDR1 is SGHTA and CDR2 FQGTGA. The CDR3 nucleotides are TGTGCCAGCAGCATAGCGGGAGGGAAGGGCGAGCAGTACTTC. Translation: CASSIAGGKGEQYF.

The sample holds a few counts of this clone. The gene calls are TRBV20-1 and TRBJ1-2, with a possible D match to TRBD1 (6 bases). V gave up 7 bases and J gave up 7 bases, with 13 bases separating them. The CDR3 is 11 amino acids. Germline V lookup: CDR1 DFQATT, CDR2 SNEGSKA (reference sequence). This chain's CDR3 is CSVAGAPGYTF. Here the CDR3 DNA reads TGCAGTGTGGCAGGGGCCCCTGGCTACACCTTC.

This chain uses TRBV5-2 with TRBJ2-7; TRBD1 was called by the table and not checked on the DNA. TRBV5-2 is a recognized pseudogene. The CDR3 length is 16 residues. CDR3 DNA: TGTGCCAGCAGCCAAATTGGGGGACAGGGCCTCTACGAGCAGTACTTC. Amino acid sequence: CASSQIGGQGLYEQYF.

This rearrangement joins TRBV27 to TRBJ1-5; D might be TRBD1 (5 bases). This CDR3 has 15 residues. Trimming left V 6 bases short and J 3 bases short, with 15 bases between. The germline CDR1 and CDR2 sequences are MNHEY and SMNVEV (reference sequence). The DNA for the CDR3 is TGTGCCAGCAGGCGGGACTGGAGGGCCAATCAGCCCCAGCATTTT. Its protein is CASRRDWRANQPQHF.

The chain has TRBV5-4 and TRBJ1-3; D not certain. The CDR3 is 16 amino acids. With 0 bases removed from V and 0 bases from J, the gap between germline ends came to 10 bases. CDR1 and CDR2 from the germline V gene are SGHNT and YYREEE (reference sequence). The CDR3 is CASSLATDRSGNTIYF. The CDR3 DNA is TGTGCCAGCAGCTTGGCTACAGACCGCTCTGGAAACACCATATATTTT.

V is TRBV6-5 and J is TRBJ1-2; possibly TRBD1 for D (6 bases). V shed 8 bases and J shed 2 bases, with 15 bases lying between them. Per germline, CDR1 MNHEY and CDR2 SVGAGI. The CDR3 extends over 14 amino acids. In DNA, the CDR3 is TGTGCCAGCCACTCGCCCGGGACAAACTATGGCTACACCTTC. Translated: CASHSPGTNYGYTF.

This clone turned up a few times. This sequence joins TRBV7-9 and TRBJ1-2; D remains ambiguous. CDR1 is SEHNR, CDR2 FQNEAQ, per germline (reference sequence). CDR3 length equals 15 residues. Trimming took 1 base from V and 1 from J, leaving 10 bases between them. The CDR3 is CASSLEGASNYGYTF. The DNA for the CDR3 is TGTGCCAGCAGCTTAGAAGGAGCCAGTAACTATGGCTACACCTTC.